The 21 T cell receptor beta chains in this list originate from one sample, sequenced in a study of cytomegalovirus exposure and HLA in healthy donors. Use of 60 Vbeta and 13 Jbeta primers characterized the PCR. Method: immunoSEQ multiplex PCR; TCRdb's copy keeps in-frame clones and lacks some. The table shows approximately 59,000 clones, with 78% occurring only once. Sequencing was performed on PBMCs. These receptor sequences come from a girl aged 5 to 17 in good health and CMV-seropositive.

This rearrangement joins TRBV6-5 to TRBJ1-2; 9 bases match TRBD1. This CDR3 contains 13 residues. Germline loops: CDR1 MNHEY, CDR2 SVGAGI. V lost 7 bases, J lost 7 bases, and 7 bases stayed unmatched. This CDR3 reads CASKGQGFRGYTF. Here the CDR3 DNA reads TGTGCCAGCAAGGGACAGGGATTTCGTGGCTACACCTTC.

The chain has TRBV27 and TRBJ2-7; D is possibly TRBD1 (5 bases). This CDR3 is 13 amino acids long. V lost 4 bases, J lost 0 bases, and 7 bases lay in between. CDR1 and CDR2 from the germline V gene are MNHEY and SMNVEV (reference sequence). CDR3 in DNA: TGTGCCAGCAGTTGGGGCCTCTCCTACGAGCAGTACTTC. Its protein product is CASSWGLSYEQYF.

In its sample, this clone was seen a few times. The chain employs TRBV18 and TRBJ1-5; a weak D match, TRBD1 (5 bases). CDR1 is KGHSH, CDR2 LQKENI, per germline. The CDR3 has 14 amino acids. V was trimmed by 2 bases and J by 3 bases, leaving 8 bases between them. CDR3 DNA: TGTGCCAGCTCACCAACACAGGACAATCAGCCCCAGCATTTT. This gives the protein CASSPTQDNQPQHF. Filled out from reference TRBV18 and TRBJ1-5, the complete variable domain reads NAGVMQNPRHLVRRRGQEARLRCSPMKGHSHVYWYRQLPEEGLKFMVYLQKENIIDESGMPKERFSAEFPKEGPSILRIQQVVRGDSAAYFCASSPTQDNQPQHFGDGTRLSIL.

This clone occurred a few times. The chain couples TRBV7-6 to TRBJ1-3, with D perhaps TRBD1 (5 bases). V was pared by 3 bases and J by 0 bases, with 9 bases between. The CDR3 has 15 residues. Per germline, CDR1 SGHVS and CDR2 FNYEAQ. The CDR3 bases are TGTGCCAGCAGCTTCGGACAAGACTCTGGAAACACCATATATTTT. Encoded protein: CASSFGQDSGNTIYF.

This clone was seen only a few times. The chain carries TRBV7-9 and TRBJ2-3, with TRBD2 matching over 12 bases. J gave up 2 bases and V 4 bases, and 4 bases lay outside the gene matches. The CDR3 runs 16 residues. From germline, CDR1 is SEHNR and CDR2 FQNEAQ (reference sequence). The CDR3 nucleotides read TGTGCCAGCAGCTCGCGGACTAGCGGGAACACAGATACGCAGTATTTT. Its translation is CASSSRTSGNTDTQYF.

This clone was picked up one time. This chain connects TRBV7-2 to TRBJ2-2, with 11 bases lining up with TRBD1. J gave up 5 bases and V 1 base, and 3 bases lay outside the gene matches. Germline CDR1 reads SGHTA; CDR2 reads FQGNSA. The CDR3 contains 16 residues. CDR3 region: CASSLVGTGGTGELFF. CDR3 coding DNA: TGTGCCAGCAGCTTAGTAGGGACAGGGGGAACCGGGGAGCTGTTTTTT.

The rearrangement joins TRBV6-4 to TRBJ1-1; D remains ambiguous. The ends were cut back, 2 bases at V and 4 bases at J, with 8 bases in the middle. The germline gives CDR1 MRHNA, CDR2 SNTAGT. The CDR3 contains 13 residues. The CDR3 loop is CASSDLRGTEAFF. The DNA of the CDR3 is TGTGCCAGCAGTGACCTTCGGGGCACTGAAGCTTTCTTT.

The CDR3 DNA is TGTGCCAGCAGCGTATCCCCCCAGGGACTAGCGGGAGGCACAGATACGCAGTATTTT. This codes for CASSVSPQGLAGGTDTQYF. The chain recombines TRBV9 with TRBJ2-3; 14 bases line up with TRBD2. Germline CDR1 SGDLS, CDR2 YYNGEE. The CDR3 has 19 residues. Germline trimming cut 1 base from V and 1 base from J; bases unmatched to any gene: 8.

This clone was seen a few times. CDR3 in amino acids: CAISEGSGRGTGELFF. CDR3 in DNA: TGTGCCATCAGTGAGGGGAGCGGGAGGGGCACCGGGGAGCTGTTTTTT. The gene calls are TRBV10-3 and TRBJ2-2; 10 bases are a match to TRBD2. V shed 2 bases, J shed 4 bases, and the junction held 4 bases outside the gene matches. The germline CDR1 and CDR2 sequences are ENHRY and SYGVKD. The CDR3 is made up of 16 amino acids.

This clone showed up just a few times. This chain links TRBV30 with TRBJ2-5; 9 bases align to TRBD1. Germline CDR1 reads GTSNPN; CDR2 reads SVGIG (reference sequence). V was pared by 5 bases and J by 7 bases, with 5 bases of the junction left unmatched. CDR3 length equals 12 residues. The CDR3 sequence is CAWGDRVTTQYF. The CDR3, as DNA: TGTGCCTGGGGGGACAGGGTAACGACCCAGTACTTC.

This clone was seen more than once but under ten times. Here the CDR3 DNA reads TGTGCCAGCAGTTACTTCAGGGGGAGCTCCTACAATGAGCAGTTCTTC. Protein sequence: CASSYFRGSSYNEQFF. This sequence joins TRBV6-6 and TRBJ2-1, with 7 nucleotides matching TRBD1. Trimming took 1 base from V and 0 from J; bases not matched to a gene: 3. The CDR3 runs to 16 residues. Germline V lookup: CDR1 MNHNY, CDR2 SVGAGI (reference sequence).

The sample holds a few counts of this clone. The rearrangement uses TRBV7-7 and TRBJ1-1; D is possibly TRBD1 (6 bases). The V and J ends lost 1 base and 0 bases respectively, with 12 bases between them. Germline V lookup: CDR1 SSHAT, CDR2 FNYEAQ (reference sequence). The CDR3 runs to 16 residues. CDR3 protein: CASSLDWGGMNTEAFF. CDR3 in DNA: TGTGCCAGCAGCTTAGATTGGGGGGGCATGAACACTGAAGCTTTCTTT.

This rearrangement joins TRBV28 to TRBJ2-6, with TRBD1 identical over 11 bases. Trimming took 5 bases from V and 2 from J; bases not matched to a gene: 11. The CDR3 spans 19 residues. Germline V gene lookup returns CDR1 MDHEN and CDR2 SYDVKM. Here the CDR3 DNA reads TGTGCCAGCAGTCCTTGGACAGGGGGCGCTTCTACTGGGGCCAACGTCCTGACTTTC. Residues: CASSPWTGGASTGANVLTF.

The rearrangement joins TRBV6-4 to TRBJ1-2, with a weak D call TRBD1 (5 bases). Germline V CDR1 and CDR2: MRHNA, SNTAGT. The CDR3 is 13 residues long. V was pared by 2 bases and J by 13 bases, with 17 bases between. CDR3 amino acids: CASSDVVQGPRTF. DNA of the CDR3: TGTGCCAGCAGTGACGTCGTTCAGGGCCCCCGCACCTTC.

The chain recombines TRBV25-1 with TRBJ2-2, with a weak D call TRBD2 (6 bases). The CDR3 extends over 14 amino acids. The V gene lost 5 bases and the J gene lost 3 bases, with 10 bases spanning the gap. Per germline, CDR1 MGHDK and CDR2 SYGVNS. This CDR3 reads CASSRGGDTGELFF. Written as DNA, the CDR3 is TGTGCCAGCAGTAGGGGAGGAGACACCGGGGAGCTGTTTTTT.

This rearrangement joins TRBV9 to TRBJ1-1; 8 bases are shared with TRBD1. The CDR3 length is 14 residues. J gave up 5 bases and V 3 bases, and 6 bases lay outside the gene matches. The germline gives CDR1 SGDLS, CDR2 YYNGEE. The CDR3 loop reads CASSAETGVTEAFF. As DNA, the CDR3 is TGTGCCAGCAGCGCCGAGACAGGGGTTACTGAAGCTTTCTTT.

The CDR3: CASSKVPAGAAAF. For the CDR3, the DNA is TGTGCCAGCAGCAAAGTCCCTGCGGGGGCAGCGGCTTTT. This sequence joins TRBV21-1 and TRBJ1-4. TRBV21-1 is annotated as a pseudogene. The CDR3 covers 13 residues.

A remark on this clone: The final CDR3 position lacks the conserved phenylalanine or tryptophan, pointing to a likely read error. The chain has TRBV28 and TRBJ1-2; the D is unclear. Trimming cost V 5 bases and J 8 bases, with 12 bases left between them. In germline, CDR1 is MDHEN, CDR2 SYDVKM. The CDR3 extends over 12 amino acids. CDR3 protein: CASSPPTWGYTV. The CDR3 coding sequence is TGTGCCAGCAGTCCTCCGACGTGGGGCTACACCGTC.

This chain uses TRBV4-1 with TRBJ2-2; no clear D gene. Germline lookup yields CDR1 MGHRA and CDR2 YSYEKL. The V gene lost 2 bases and the J gene lost 1 base, with 5 bases spanning the gap. The CDR3 is 14 residues long. The CDR3 DNA sequence: TGCGCCAGCAGCCAACTAGAGAACACCGGGGAGCTGTTTTTT. It codes for CASSQLENTGELFF.

This rearrangement joins TRBV7-2 to TRBJ1-1; no firm D call. Germline CDR1 reads SGHTA; CDR2 reads FQGNSA. Trimming shortened V by 5 bases and J by 4 bases, and 17 bases separated the two germline ends. The CDR3 contains 15 residues. The CDR3 here is CASSPAAISPTEAFF. The CDR3 coding sequence is TGTGCCAGCAGCCCGGCGGCCATCTCTCCCACTGAAGCTTTCTTT. The whole variable domain, remainder taken from reference TRBV7-2 and TRBJ1-1, is GAGVSQSPSNKVTEKGKDVELRCDPISGHTALYWYRQSLGQGLEFLIYFQGNSAPDKSGLPSDRFSAERTGGSVSTLTIQRTQQEDSAVYLCASSPAAISPTEAFFGQGTRLTVV.

The V gene is TRBV5-1, the J gene TRBJ1-2, with 8 positions matching TRBD1. The germline V gene encodes CDR1 SGHRS and CDR2 YFSETQ. Trimming cost V 4 bases and J 2 bases; bases outside gene matches: 4. CDR3 length: 14 residues. The CDR3 is CASSADRANYGYTF. The CDR3 nucleotides read TGCGCCAGCAGCGCGGACAGGGCCAACTATGGCTACACCTTC. The whole variable domain, remainder taken from reference TRBV5-1 and TRBJ1-2, is KAGVTQTPRYLIKTRGQQVTLSCSPISGHRSVSWYQQTPGQGLQFLFEYFSETQRNKGNFPGRFSGRQFSNSRSEMNVSTLELGDSALYLCASSADRANYGYTFGSGTRLTVV.